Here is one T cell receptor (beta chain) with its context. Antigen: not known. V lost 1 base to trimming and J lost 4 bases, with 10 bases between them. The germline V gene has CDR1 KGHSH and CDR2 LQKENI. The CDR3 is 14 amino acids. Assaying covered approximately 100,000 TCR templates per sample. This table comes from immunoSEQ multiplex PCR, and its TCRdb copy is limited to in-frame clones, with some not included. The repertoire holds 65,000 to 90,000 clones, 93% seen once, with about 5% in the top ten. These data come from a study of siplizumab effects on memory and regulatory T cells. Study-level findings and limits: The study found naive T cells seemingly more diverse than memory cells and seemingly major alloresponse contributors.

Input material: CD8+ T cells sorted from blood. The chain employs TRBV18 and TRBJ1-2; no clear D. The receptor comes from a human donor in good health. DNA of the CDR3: TGTGCCAGCTCACCACTTGGAGAAACCTATGGCTACACCTTC. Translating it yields CASSPLGETYGYTF.